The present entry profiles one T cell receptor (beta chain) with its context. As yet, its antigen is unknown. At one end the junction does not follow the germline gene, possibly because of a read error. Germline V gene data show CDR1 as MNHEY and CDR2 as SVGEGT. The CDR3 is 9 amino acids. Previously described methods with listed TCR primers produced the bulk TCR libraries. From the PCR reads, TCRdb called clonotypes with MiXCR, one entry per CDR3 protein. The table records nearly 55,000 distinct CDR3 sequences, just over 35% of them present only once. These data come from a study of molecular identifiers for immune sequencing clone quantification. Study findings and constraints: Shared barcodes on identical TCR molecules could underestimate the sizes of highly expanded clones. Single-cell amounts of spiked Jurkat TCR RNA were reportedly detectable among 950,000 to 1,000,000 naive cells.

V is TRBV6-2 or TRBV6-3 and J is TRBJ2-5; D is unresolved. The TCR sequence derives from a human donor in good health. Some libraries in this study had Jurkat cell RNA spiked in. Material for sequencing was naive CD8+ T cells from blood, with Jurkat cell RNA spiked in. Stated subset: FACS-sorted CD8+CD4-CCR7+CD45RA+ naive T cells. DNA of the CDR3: TGTGCCAGCGGACGGAGAAGTCTCTTC. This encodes CASGRRSLF.